What follows are 18 T cell receptor beta chains derived from one specimen sequenced in a study of blood T cell repertoires in COVID-19. Clones were read by immunoSEQ multiplex PCR, and TCRdb kept only the in-frame ones, dropping some. The sample yields approximately 150,000 clones, around 80% seen once. Sequenced sample: peripheral blood. These TCRs come from a woman aged 60 to 75 with acute or convalescent COVID-19.

The chain recombines TRBV6-5 with TRBJ2-5, with 7 bases fitting TRBD2. Germline V lookup: CDR1 MNHEY, CDR2 SVGAGI. This CDR3 has 15 residues. Trimming took 8 bases from V and 4 from J; bases not matched to a gene: 13. The DNA of the CDR3 is TGTGCCAGCCAAATAGCGGGCGCGGTGGGAGAGACCCAGTACTTC. Amino acid sequence: CASQIAGAVGETQYF.

The chain employs TRBV10-2 and TRBJ1-6; D perhaps matches TRBD1 (6 bases). From germline, CDR1 is WSHSY and CDR2 SAAADI. This CDR3 has 14 amino acids. The ends were cut back, 9 bases at V and 5 bases at J, with 14 bases in the middle. The DNA of the CDR3 is TGCGCCAGTCGACAGGCTGGGAATAATTCACCCCTCCACTTT. Protein sequence: CASRQAGNNSPLHF.

V and J are TRBV6-5 and TRBJ2-7, with D maybe TRBD1 (5 bases). The CDR3 spans 13 residues. V was pared by 0 bases and J by 6 bases, with 9 bases between. CDR1 is MNHEY, CDR2 SVGAGI, per germline. The CDR3 reads CASSYSNRIEQYF. The CDR3 DNA reads TGTGCCAGCAGTTACTCGAACAGGATCGAGCAGTACTTC.

The chain joins TRBV19 to TRBJ2-1; 7 bases map to TRBD2. There are 15 residues in the CDR3. The V segment lost 3 bases and the J segment 2 bases; nucleotides outside the gene matches: 4. Germline lookup yields CDR1 LNHDA and CDR2 SQIVND (reference sequence). The CDR3 nucleotides are TGTGCCAGTAGTATGGGAGGGGCGGCCTACAATGAGCAGTTCTTC. As protein: CASSMGGAAYNEQFF.

V usage is TRBV19 and J usage is TRBJ2-1; 10 bases are shared with TRBD2. V dropped 9 bases and J dropped 6; count of bases not matched to a gene: 11. The V gene's germline CDR1 is LNHDA and CDR2 SQIVND (reference sequence). This CDR3 region has 15 residues. Here the CDR3 DNA reads TGTGCCAGCCAGGAAAGACTAGCGGGCAGCAATGAGCAGTTCTTC. This sequence encodes CASQERLAGSNEQFF.

The gene calls are TRBV7-9 and TRBJ2-4, with TRBD2 matching 9 bases. The CDR3 is 15 residues long. V dropped 5 bases and J dropped 3; count of bases not matched to a gene: 5. Germline CDR1 reads SEHNR; CDR2 reads FQNEAQ (reference sequence). This CDR3 is CASSPLAGSKNIQYF. CDR3 DNA sequence: TGTGCCAGCAGCCCGCTAGCGGGGAGCAAAAACATTCAGTACTTC.

The chain carries TRBV11-3 and TRBJ2-2, with unresolved D. Germline V CDR1 and CDR2: SGHNT, YENEEA. With 5 bases removed from V and 6 bases from J, the gap between germline ends came to 13 bases. CDR3 length equals 14 residues. CDR3 amino acids: CASSNYGSPGELFF. The CDR3 nucleotides are TGTGCCAGCAGCAACTATGGATCCCCCGGGGAGCTGTTTTTT. Together with reference TRBV11-3 and TRBJ2-2, the CDR3 gives the full variable domain: EAGVVQSPRYKIIEKKQPVAFWCNPISGHNTLYWYLQNLGQGPELLIRYENEEAVDDSQLPKDRFSAERLKGVDSTLKIQPAELGDSAVYLCASSNYGSPGELFFGEGSRLTVL.

The genes are TRBV6-5 and TRBJ2-1; D may be TRBD1 (6 bases). The CDR3 sequence is 16 residues long. In germline, CDR1 is MNHEY, CDR2 SVGAGI. Trimming stripped 0 bases from V and 0 bases from J, with 9 bases between. CDR3 residues: CASSYSLGGSYNEQFF. The CDR3 DNA follows: TGTGCCAGCAGTTACTCCCTAGGGGGCTCCTACAATGAGCAGTTCTTC.

This clone has only a few counts. V is TRBV5-1 and J is TRBJ2-1; 8 bases match TRBD1. Unmatched junction bases numbered 5, after V lost 0 bases and J lost 6 bases. In germline, CDR1 is SGHRS, CDR2 YFSETQ. The CDR3 length is 15 residues. Written as DNA, the CDR3 is TGCGCCAGCAGCTTGGAGCAGGGGGCGGGCAATGAGCAGTTCTTC. Protein: CASSLEQGAGNEQFF. Using reference TRBV5-1 and TRBJ2-1 for the parts outside the CDR3, the full variable domain is KAGVTQTPRYLIKTRGQQVTLSCSPISGHRSVSWYQQTPGQGLQFLFEYFSETQRNKGNFPGRFSGRQFSNSRSEMNVSTLELGDSALYLCASSLEQGAGNEQFFGPGTRLTVL.

The J gene is TRBJ1-2, the V gene TRBV5-6; TRBD1 aligns across 8 bases. V gave up 0 bases and J gave up 8 bases; unmatched junction bases: 12. CDR3 length equals 16 residues. Per the germline V gene, CDR1 is SGHDT and CDR2 is YYEEEE. The CDR3 DNA is TGTGCCAGCAGCTTGGCATCCTCCAGGGGGCAGTTGGGCTACACCTTC. It is translated as CASSLASSRGQLGYTF.

V is TRBV10-3 and J is TRBJ2-3; D is ambiguous. The CDR3 extends over 13 amino acids. V was pared by 3 bases and J by 2 bases, with 6 bases between. Germline CDR1 ENHRY, CDR2 SYGVKD. The CDR3, as DNA: TGTGCCATCAGTGATCAGGCCACAGATACGCAGTATTTT. This sequence encodes CAISDQATDTQYF.

This chain joins TRBV6-6 and TRBJ2-4; D gene uncertain. The CDR3 length is 15 residues. V was clipped by 6 bases and J by 0 bases, with 12 bases between them. The germline V gene encodes CDR1 MNHNY and CDR2 SVGAGI (reference sequence). For the CDR3, the DNA is TGTGCCAGCAGCCCGGGTGAGCTAGCCAAAAACATTCAGTACTTC. It codes for CASSPGELAKNIQYF.

The chain has TRBV5-1 and TRBJ1-4; 9 nucleotides line up with TRBD1. CDR3 length: 16 amino acids. V gave up 0 bases and J gave up 4 bases; unmatched junction bases: 4. The germline CDR1 and CDR2 sequences are SGHRS and YFSETQ. The CDR3 DNA reads TGCGCCAGCAGCTTGGTCCTGGACAGGGGTAATGAAAAACTGTTTTTT. It is translated as CASSLVLDRGNEKLFF.

The chain employs TRBV28 and TRBJ1-5; 9 bases fit TRBD1. The CDR3 is made up of 15 amino acids. Germline CDR1 and CDR2: MDHEN and SYDVKM. The trim removed 5 bases at V and 6 bases at J, leaving 8 bases unmatched. In nucleotides, the CDR3 is TGTGCCAGCAGTCCCACAGGGGGCCTGCCTCAGCCCCAGCATTTT. It codes for CASSPTGGLPQPQHF.

The chain uses TRBV28 and TRBJ2-5, with 9 bases fitting TRBD2. Germline values: CDR1 MDHEN, CDR2 SYDVKM. The CDR3 is 17 amino acids. The ends lost 5 bases at V and 4 bases at J; junction bases unmatched: 14. The CDR3 DNA reads as TGTGCCAGCAGTCCTATCGTAGCGGGAGCTCCGGGAGAGACCCAGTACTTC. Its protein is CASSPIVAGAPGETQYF.

The chain joins TRBV4-1 to TRBJ2-7; possibly TRBD1 for D (5 bases). The ends were cut back, 0 bases at V and 5 bases at J, with 11 bases in the middle. CDR1 and CDR2 from the germline V gene are MGHRA and YSYEKL. The CDR3 runs to 14 residues. Here the CDR3 reads CASSQDPGLDEQYF. The CDR3 DNA follows: TGCGCCAGCAGCCAAGATCCAGGGTTGGACGAGCAGTACTTC.

The chain is built from TRBV28 and TRBJ2-1, with 10 bases aligning to TRBD2. This CDR3 is built from 12 residues. V was clipped by 10 bases and J by 12 bases; unmatched bases: 9. Germline lookup yields CDR1 MDHEN and CDR2 SYDVKM. This CDR3 reads CATTTLAGVQFF. The CDR3 nucleotides read TGTGCCACCACTACTCTAGCGGGGGTGCAGTTCTTC.

This clone showed up just once. The J gene is TRBJ2-2, the V gene TRBV4-2, with 7 nucleotides matching TRBD2. Losses at the gene ends were 4 bases for V and 0 bases for J; bases not matched to a gene: 8. Per the germline V gene, CDR1 is LGHNA and CDR2 is YNFKEQ. The CDR3 runs 17 residues. The DNA of the CDR3 is TGTGCCAGCAGCCGCAGAGGTGGGAGGGCGAACACCGGGGAGCTGTTTTTT. This codes for CASSRRGGRANTGELFF.